What follows are 23 T cell receptor beta chains derived from one specimen sequenced in a study of CD8+CD57+ T cells in acquired aplastic anemia. It was patients with CD8+CD57+ cell expansion by flow cytometry who were chosen for sequencing. The template for TCR beta VDJ and CDR3 sequence profiling was genomic DNA. TCRdb reanalysed the reads using MiXCR and keeps one entry per CDR3 protein. Among 310,000 or so distinct CDR3 sequences listed, 45% to 65% were seen once. Sequencing was done on a sample of sorted CD4+, CD8+, or CD8+CD57+ T cells (not recorded which) from PBMCs. These receptors were taken from a human donor with aplastic anemia.

V usage is TRBV20-1 and J usage is TRBJ1-5, with 7 bases that match TRBD1. V trimming: 6 bases; J trimming: 0 bases; junction bases outside the gene matches: 5. The germline gives CDR1 DFQATT, CDR2 SNEGSKA (reference sequence). This CDR3 spans 14 amino acids. CDR3 sequence (DNA): TGCAGTGCGCAGGGACAGCATAGCAATCAGCCCCAGCATTTT. This gives the protein CSAQGQHSNQPQHF.

The chain is built from TRBV19 and TRBJ1-6; D is uncertain. V gave up 4 bases and J gave up 7 bases, with 14 bases separating them. The CDR3 is 15 amino acids. The germline V gene has CDR1 LNHDA and CDR2 SQIVND (reference sequence). CDR3: CASSTQPDGNSPLHF. The CDR3 DNA follows: TGTGCCAGTAGTACTCAACCTGACGGAAATTCACCCCTCCACTTT.

This clonotype was detected many times. V and J are TRBV2 and TRBJ2-2, with 9 bases that match TRBD1. This CDR3 comprises 13 residues. Germline V gene sequence: CDR1 SNHLY, CDR2 FYNNEI. J lost 8 bases, V lost 5 bases, and 3 bases had no gene match. CDR3 sequence: CASSRQGVGELFF. The CDR3 nucleotides read TGTGCCAGCAGTAGACAGGGGGTGGGGGAGCTGTTTTTT.

This chain connects TRBV20-1 to TRBJ2-2; D gene unclear. Trimming left V 4 bases short and J 3 bases short, with 6 bases between. Germline CDR1 DFQATT, CDR2 SNEGSKA (reference sequence). This CDR3 is 12 amino acids long. CDR3 DNA sequence: TGCAGTGCTAAGGGTCACACCGGGGAGCTGTTTTTT. The encoded protein is CSAKGHTGELFF.

This chain uses TRBV2 with TRBJ2-7, with D perhaps being TRBD1 or TRBD2 (5 bases each). V shed 8 bases and J shed 5 bases, with 19 bases lying between them. Germline loops: CDR1 SNHLY, CDR2 FYNNEI. This CDR3 comprises 14 residues. CDR3 DNA sequence: TGTGCCAGCGGGGCCCAACGGGGCTACAACGAGCAGTACTTC. Translation gives CASGAQRGYNEQYF. Together with reference TRBV2 and TRBJ2-7, the CDR3 gives the full variable domain: EPEVTQTPSHQVTQMGQEVILRCVPISNHLYFYWYRQILGQKVEFLVSFYNNEISEKSEIFDDQFSVERPDGSNFTLKIRSTKLEDSAMYFCASGAQRGYNEQYFGPGTRLTVT.

This clonotype showed up just a few times. The chain has TRBV18 and TRBJ2-1; TRBD1 agrees at 7 bases. The CDR3 sequence is 15 residues long. V lost 4 bases and J lost 3; bases outside the gene matches: 6. Germline CDR1 and CDR2: KGHSH and LQKENI. The chain's CDR3 is CASSQGQVGYNEQFF. CDR3 DNA sequence: TGTGCCAGCTCACAAGGACAGGTAGGCTACAATGAGCAGTTCTTC.

This clonotype has only a few counts. The V gene is TRBV7-9, the J gene TRBJ1-5, with D hard to call. Deletions cut 2 bases from V and 6 bases from J, with 8 bases between. Germline-derived CDR1 and CDR2 are SEHNR and FQNEAQ (reference sequence). The CDR3 contains 13 residues. Written as DNA, the CDR3 is TGTGCCAGCAGCTTAACGTCAGCTCAGCCCCAGCATTTT. Amino acids: CASSLTSAQPQHF.

This clonotype was detected many times. The rearrangement links TRBV7-8 to TRBJ1-5; D might be TRBD1 (5 bases). The CDR3 spans 15 residues. V lost 1 base to trimming and J lost 4 bases, with 11 bases between them. The germline CDR1 and CDR2 sequences are SGHVS and FQNEAQ. DNA for the CDR3: TGTGCCAGCAGCTTAGGTGCCAGGGCGAATCAGCCCCAGCATTTT. It yields the protein CASSLGARANQPQHF.

The CDR3 nucleotides are TGTGCCAGCAGTGGTCAGGCCAGAGCGTCGGAGACCCAGTACTTC. This encodes CASSGQARASETQYF. The chain employs TRBV12-3 or TRBV12-4 and TRBJ2-5; D is unresolved. This CDR3 is built from 15 residues. The V end was cut by 5 bases, the J end by 5 bases, with 18 bases between.

The chain recombines TRBV29-1 with TRBJ1-3, with unresolved D. This CDR3 spans 11 amino acids. V was clipped by 6 bases and J by 0 bases, with 3 bases between them. Per the germline V gene, CDR1 is SQVTM and CDR2 is ANQGSEA. The CDR3 sequence is CSVDSGNTIYF. The CDR3 DNA reads TGCAGCGTGGACTCTGGAAACACCATATATTTT.

The sample holds a few counts of this clonotype. The rearrangement uses TRBV7-2 and TRBJ2-5, with 11 bases identical to TRBD1. CDR1 and CDR2 from the germline V gene are SGHTA and FQGNSA. This CDR3 has 13 residues. Losses at the gene ends were 5 bases for V and 12 bases for J; bases not matched to a gene: 8. CDR3 sequence reads: CASSPGQGARKYF. For the CDR3, the DNA is TGTGCCAGCAGCCCCGGACAGGGGGCGCGGAAGTACTTC.

The chain links TRBV25-1 to TRBJ2-7; perhaps D is TRBD1 or TRBD2 (7 bases each). CDR1 and CDR2 (germline): MGHDK, SYGVNS. The V gene lost 6 bases and the J gene lost 4 bases, with 37 bases spanning the gap. The CDR3 sequence is 21 residues long. The CDR3 sequence is CASRPSRGGSVYYTGQYEQYF. The CDR3 DNA is TGTGCCAGCAGGCCTTCTAGGGGCGGGAGCGTCTACTATACGGGACAGTACGAGCAGTACTTC.

This clonotype was seen ten or more times. The rearrangement links TRBV12-3 or TRBV12-4 to TRBJ1-5; 10 bases map to TRBD1. V was clipped by 1 base and J by 6 bases; unmatched bases: 3. There are 15 residues in the CDR3. CDR3 nucleotide sequence: TGTGCCAGCAGTTTAGGACAGGGGGCTGGTCAGCCCCAGCATTTT. Its protein product is CASSLGQGAGQPQHF.

This clonotype came up a few times. A much larger clone is a single base away; this may be a read error. The J gene is TRBJ2-7, the V gene TRBV12-3 or TRBV12-4; D is unresolved. The V gene lost 2 bases and the J gene lost 7 bases, with 18 bases spanning the gap. The CDR3 is 15 amino acids. DNA for the CDR3: TGTGCCAGCAGTTTACGGGCCGGTTCCTACAATGAGCAGTACTTC. It is translated as CASSLRAGSYNEQYF.

This clonotype was picked up a small number of times. The J gene is TRBJ1-6, the V gene TRBV7-9, with TRBD1 matching 7 bases. In germline, CDR1 is SEHNR, CDR2 FQNEAQ (reference sequence). Trimming cost V 5 bases and J 7 bases; bases outside gene matches: 8. The CDR3 runs to 15 residues. The CDR3 region is CASSTPTGQNSPLHF. For the CDR3, the DNA is TGTGCCAGCAGCACACCGACAGGGCAGAATTCACCCCTCCACTTT. The full variable domain, rest sourced from reference TRBV7-9 and TRBJ1-6, is DTGVSQNPRHKITKRGQNVTFRCDPISEHNRLYWYRQTLGQGPEFLTYFQNEAQLEKSRLLSDRFSAERPKGSFSTLEIQRTEQGDSAMYLCASSTPTGQNSPLHFGNGTRLTVT.

In the case of this clonotype: The CDR3 carries no conserved terminal phenylalanine or tryptophan, so it likely arises from a read error. The DNA is left out, because the CDR3 cannot be placed on it with certainty; the CDR3 is given as TCRdb lists it. The chain couples TRBV6-1 to TRBJ1-1. Counting both end residues, the CDR3 totals 12 amino acids. CDR1 and CDR2 (germline): MNHNS, SASEGT. CDR3 amino acids: CASREGNSEASL.

In this sample, this clonotype turned up many times. This chain uses TRBV5-1 with TRBJ1-2; the D is unclear. V was cut by 2 bases and J by 0 bases, with 8 bases left in between. Per germline, CDR1 SGHRS and CDR2 YFSETQ. The CDR3 consists of 14 residues. The CDR3, as DNA: TGCGCCAGCAGCTTCACAGCACCTAACTATGGCTACACCTTC. As protein: CASSFTAPNYGYTF. The entire variable domain, with the rest obtained from reference TRBV5-1 and TRBJ1-2, is as follows: KAGVTQTPRYLIKTRGQQVTLSCSPISGHRSVSWYQQTPGQGLQFLFEYFSETQRNKGNFPGRFSGRQFSNSRSEMNVSTLELGDSALYLCASSFTAPNYGYTFGSGTRLTVV.

The chain links TRBV20-1 to TRBJ2-7; a possible D gene is TRBD2 (6 bases). This CDR3 spans 14 amino acids. Germline loops: CDR1 DFQATT, CDR2 SNEGSKA (reference sequence). Trimming took 3 bases from V and 3 from J, leaving 15 bases between them. The CDR3 coding sequence is TGCAGTGCTAGGTCCTCAGGAGGGAGCTACGAGCAGTACTTC. Translated: CSARSSGGSYEQYF.

The rearrangement joins TRBV20-1 to TRBJ2-7, with D possibly TRBD1 on 5 matching bases. V lost 4 bases and J 6 bases, leaving 13 bases between the germline ends. The CDR3 contains 12 residues. CDR1 is DFQATT and CDR2 is SNEGSKA in the germline V gene (reference sequence). The CDR3 DNA is TGCAGTGCTAATAGTATTGGGGCCGAGCAGTACTTC. This codes for CSANSIGAEQYF.

This clonotype was detected only once. The V call is TRBV20-1, the J call TRBJ2-7, with 8 bases lining up with TRBD2. V gave up 4 bases and J gave up 0 bases; unmatched junction bases: 14. Germline values: CDR1 DFQATT, CDR2 SNEGSKA (reference sequence). This CDR3 spans 17 amino acids. For the CDR3, the DNA is TGCAGTGCTATAGAGGCGGCTAGCGGGTCCCTCTCCTACGAGCAGTACTTC. This translates into CSAIEAASGSLSYEQYF.

The rearrangement links TRBV9 to TRBJ2-1; 11 nucleotides align to TRBD1. J lost 2 bases, V lost 4 bases, and 5 bases had no gene match. Germline assignment: CDR1 SGDLS and CDR2 YYNGEE. This CDR3 region has 16 residues. The CDR3 here is CASSPRTGGTYNEQFF. CDR3 nucleotide sequence: TGTGCCAGCAGCCCCCGGACAGGGGGCACCTACAATGAGCAGTTCTTC.

This clonotype was seen at least ten times. The rearrangement links TRBV5-1 to TRBJ1-3; 8 bases match TRBD1. V lost 4 bases and J lost 2; bases outside the gene matches: 2. The germline V gene has CDR1 SGHRS and CDR2 YFSETQ. The CDR3 loop spans 14 amino acids. The CDR3 coding sequence is TGCGCCAGCAGCCGGACAGGGACTGGAAACACCATATATTTT. This sequence encodes CASSRTGTGNTIYF.

J is TRBJ1-3 and V is TRBV25-1; tentatively, D is TRBD1 (6 bases). Germline V gives CDR1 MGHDK, CDR2 SYGVNS. V gave up 0 bases and J gave up 2 bases, with 11 bases separating them. This CDR3 spans 16 amino acids. The CDR3 loop reads CASSEYTGKAGNTIYF. CDR3 in DNA: TGTGCCAGCAGTGAATATACAGGGAAGGCTGGAAACACCATATATTTT.